A single sample gave rise to the 21 T cell receptor beta chains below, sequenced in a study of OX40 agonist ivuxolimab in advanced cancers. The data were produced by immunoSEQ multiplex PCR, yet TCRdb's version contains in-frame clones alone and is incomplete. The sample includes some 50,000 clones, about 95% of them seen just once. The material was CD4+ or CD8+ T cells sorted from blood, obtained in a trial of the OX40 agonist ivuxolimab. The receptor source for this set is an adult with an advanced solid tumor such as melanoma, head and neck, liver or kidney cancer.

V and J are TRBV4-3 and TRBJ1-5, with D possibly TRBD1 on 5 matching bases. CDR1 and CDR2 from the germline V gene are LGHNA and YSLEER. The CDR3 length is 14 residues. V lost 4 bases, J lost 8 bases, and 15 bases lay in between. DNA for the CDR3: TGCGCCAGCAGCCGCATCAGGGAGAAGGAGCCCCAGCATTTT. Protein sequence: CASSRIREKEPQHF.

The chain is built from TRBV7-3 and TRBJ2-5; 8 bases are a match to TRBD1. Germline V gene sequence: CDR1 SGHTA, CDR2 FQGTGA. V lost 1 base, J lost 4 bases, and 8 bases stayed unmatched. This CDR3 contains 16 residues. CDR3 sequence (DNA): TGTGCCAGCAGCTTAATAGGGCAGGGGGCCTTAGAGACCCAGTACTTC. This translates into CASSLIGQGALETQYF.

The rearrangement joins TRBV6-6 to TRBJ1-5, with 10 bases matching TRBD1. Germline V gene sequence: CDR1 MNHNY, CDR2 SVGAGI (reference sequence). The CDR3 is 15 residues long. The trim removed 5 bases at V and 5 bases at J, leaving 6 bases unmatched. CDR3 coding DNA: TGTGCCAGCAGTCTAGGGGGGACAGGGGATCAGCCCCAGCATTTT. The encoded protein is CASSLGGTGDQPQHF.

The chain uses TRBV27 and TRBJ2-2; possibly TRBD1 for D (6 bases). Looked up from germline, CDR1 is MNHEY and CDR2 is SMNVEV (reference sequence). The CDR3 length is 13 residues. V was shortened by 6 bases and J by 5 bases, with 10 bases between the two germline ends. The DNA for the CDR3 is TGTGCCAGCAGGGCAGGGGTAACCGGGGAGCTGTTTTTT. Its protein product is CASRAGVTGELFF.

The genes are TRBV29-1 and TRBJ2-1; D gene ambiguous. V lost 2 bases to trimming and J lost 0 bases, with 8 bases between them. Germline V CDR1 and CDR2: SQVTM, ANQGSEA. The CDR3 is 14 residues long. DNA of the CDR3: TGCAGCGTTGAAACACTTCGCTCCTACAATGAGCAGTTCTTC. Amino acid sequence: CSVETLRSYNEQFF.

The chain recombines TRBV6-1 with TRBJ2-7; no firm D call. CDR1 MNHNS and CDR2 SASEGT come from the germline V gene. Between the trimmed V and J ends, which lost 1 base and 3 bases, there was a span of 4 bases. CDR3 length: 12 residues. In nucleotides, the CDR3 is TGTGCCAGCAGTGAAGGGCTCTACGAGCAGTACTTC. Its protein product is CASSEGLYEQYF.

The genes are TRBV2 and TRBJ2-7, with D hard to call. The germline V gene encodes CDR1 SNHLY and CDR2 FYNNEI. Deletions cut 6 bases from V and 4 bases from J, with 19 bases between. The CDR3 contains 15 residues. DNA of the CDR3: TGTGCCAGCAGGCACACCACCGACCTGGTTTACGAGCAGTACTTC. This gives the protein CASRHTTDLVYEQYF.

The V call is TRBV5-1, the J call TRBJ2-2; D remains ambiguous. This CDR3 is built from 14 residues. The ends were cut back, 4 bases at V and 7 bases at J, with 14 bases in the middle. Germline V lookup: CDR1 SGHRS, CDR2 YFSETQ. The CDR3: CASSPDPKDGELFF. CDR3 sequence (DNA): TGCGCCAGCAGCCCGGACCCCAAGGACGGGGAGCTGTTTTTT.

In this sample, this clone turned up once. The chain joins TRBV27 to TRBJ1-1; possible D gene TRBD1, 6 bases. The CDR3 loop spans 13 amino acids. The germline gives CDR1 MNHEY, CDR2 SMNVEV (reference sequence). V lost 5 bases and J lost 6, with 13 bases in between. This CDR3 reads CASSPGTIAEAFF. CDR3 DNA sequence: TGTGCCAGCAGTCCCGGGACAATCGCTGAAGCTTTCTTT.

The chain recombines TRBV5-4 with TRBJ1-2; tentatively, D is TRBD1 (5 bases). Germline V gene sequence: CDR1 SGHNT, CDR2 YYREEE (reference sequence). V was cut by 9 bases and J by 2 bases, with 17 bases left in between. This CDR3 spans 14 amino acids. The CDR3 loop reads CATGRGDLNYGYTF. The CDR3 DNA follows: TGTGCCACGGGACGGGGGGACCTCAACTATGGCTACACCTTC.

As regards this clone: Compared with germline, one end of the junction differs, possibly owing to a read error. The genes are TRBV7-7 and TRBJ2-1, with TRBD1 as a possible D gene (6 bases). Germline-derived CDR1 and CDR2 are SSHAT and FNYEAQ (reference sequence). The CDR3 covers 15 residues. For the CDR3, the DNA is TGTGCTAGCAGCTTATGGGACACCTCCTACAATGAGCAGTTCTTC. This translates into CASSLWDTSYNEQFF. The entire variable domain, with the rest obtained from reference TRBV7-7 and TRBJ2-1, is as follows: GAGVSQSPRYKVTKRGQDVTLRCDPISSHATLYWYQQALGQGPEFLTYFNYEAQPDKSGLPSDRFSAERPEGSISTLTIQRTEQRDSAMYRCASSLWDTSYNEQFFGPGTRLTVL.

In this sample, this clone turned up once. The chain is built from TRBV12-2 and TRBJ2-2. TRBV12-2 is listed as a pseudogene. The CDR3 runs to 19 residues. The CDR3 coding sequence is TGTGCAAGTCGCTTAGCCCGGGACGGTCAATCTCGCGGCACCGGGGAGCTGTTTTTT. Translation: CASRLARDGQSRGTGELFF.

This chain uses TRBV28 with TRBJ2-1, with D hard to call. V gave up 7 bases and J gave up 13 bases, with 14 bases separating them. Germline CDR1 is MDHEN and CDR2 is SYDVKM. The CDR3 is made up of 11 amino acids. The CDR3 loop is CASIIRDQQFF. CDR3 sequence (DNA): TGTGCCAGCATTATACGCGATCAACAGTTCTTC.

V gene TRBV21-1 combines with J gene TRBJ2-7; the D call of TRBD2 is as the table states it, not checked on the DNA. TRBV21-1 has pseudogene status. CDR3 length: 15 amino acids. The CDR3 sequence: CASRGGQASSYEQYF. The CDR3 bases are TGTGCCAGCAGGGGAGGGCAAGCGAGCTCCTACGAGCAGTACTTC.

In its sample, this clone was seen once. The genes are TRBV6-5 and TRBJ2-5; D ambiguous. This CDR3 contains 14 residues. Germline CDR1 and CDR2: MNHEY and SVGAGI. Trimming shortened V by 0 bases and J by 2 bases, and 7 bases separated the two germline ends. The CDR3 is CASSYSIGQETQYF. In DNA form, the CDR3 reads TGTGCCAGCAGTTACTCGATCGGACAAGAGACCCAGTACTTC.

The chain is built from TRBV5-1 and TRBJ2-1, with unresolved D. Germline CDR1 and CDR2: SGHRS and YFSETQ. This CDR3 has 12 residues. V was trimmed by 4 bases and J by 10 bases, leaving 12 bases between them. In DNA form, the CDR3 reads TGCGCCAGCAGCGAGCGACTTGAGGAGCAGTTCTTC. This codes for CASSERLEEQFF.

The chain is built from TRBV2 and TRBJ2-1; 12 nucleotides align to TRBD2. There are 16 residues in the CDR3. The trim removed 2 bases at V and 8 bases at J, leaving 7 bases unmatched. Germline V gene sequence: CDR1 SNHLY, CDR2 FYNNEI. The CDR3, as DNA: TGTGCCAGCAGTGAATCGACTAGCGGGAGTGCCTATGAGCAGTTCTTC. Its translation is CASSESTSGSAYEQFF.

CDR3 sequence: CASSISLGGIRPQHF. CDR3 in DNA: TGTGCCAGTAGTATTAGTTTAGGGGGGATCCGGCCCCAGCATTTT. The J gene is TRBJ1-5, the V gene TRBV19; D perhaps matches TRBD1 (6 bases). V gave up 3 bases and J gave up 9 bases, with 18 bases separating them. The CDR3 runs 15 residues. The germline CDR1 and CDR2 sequences are LNHDA and SQIVND (reference sequence). Supplemented by reference TRBV19 and TRBJ1-5, the full variable domain reads DGGITQSPKYLFRKEGQNVTLSCEQNLNHDAMYWYRQDPGQGLRLIYYSQIVNDFQKGDIAEGYSVSREKKESFPLTVTSAQKNPTAFYLCASSISLGGIRPQHFGDGTRLSIL.

The chain employs TRBV7-8 and TRBJ2-4; 8 positions agree with TRBD1. With 5 bases clipped from V and 7 bases from J, the junction kept 4 bases outside the gene matches. This CDR3 region has 13 residues. CDR1 is SGHVS, CDR2 FQNEAQ, per germline. CDR3 residues: CASSNRDRNIQYF. In nucleotides, the CDR3 is TGTGCCAGCAGCAACCGGGACAGGAACATTCAGTACTTC.

This chain links TRBV25-1 with TRBJ1-2, with unresolved D. CDR3 size: 13 residues. CDR1 and CDR2 (germline): MGHDK, SYGVNS. V lost 6 bases and J lost 8, with 16 bases in between. The CDR3 sequence: CASSPFYGEGYTF. Here the CDR3 DNA reads TGTGCCAGCAGCCCCTTTTACGGGGAAGGCTACACCTTC.

The rearrangement links TRBV5-6 to TRBJ2-7, with 10 positions matching TRBD1. J lost 3 bases, V lost 0 bases, and 12 bases had no gene match. Germline values: CDR1 SGHDT, CDR2 YYEEEE. CDR3 length equals 18 residues. The CDR3 spells CASSLVSADRGLDYEQYF. The CDR3 region has the DNA TGTGCCAGCAGCTTGGTCTCAGCGGACAGGGGGTTAGACTACGAGCAGTACTTC.